Listed here is a single T cell receptor beta chain. The antigen is unknown. The sort gate was single viable CD3+CD4+CD8-CD45RO+ cells for memory CD4+ T cells. This entry belongs to a study of memory CD4+ T cells and cytomegalovirus serostatus. Study-wide background: This sample comes from healthy Belgian adults, 9 CMV seropositive, around 26 seronegative. Overall study results and limits: The CMV-associated TCR signature appears largely within the CD4+ memory repertoire. Of approximately 160 reported CMV TCRbeta sequences, 65 to 85 were found in memory CD4+ repertoires. Median bootstrapped AUC for CMV status was approximately 0.96 originally, less than 0.92 US-trained.

Sequencing used immunoSEQ multiplex PCR; TCRdb keeps in-frame clones, though not all of them. The repertoire has just under 65,000 clones, 75% to 80% of them found once; the top ten carry 0.88%. The CDR3 covers 16 residues. V lost 5 bases and J lost 0; bases outside the gene matches: 7. Germline V gives CDR1 MNHEY, CDR2 SMNVEV (reference sequence). V usage is TRBV27 and J usage is TRBJ2-1, with 7 bases fitting TRBD2. The sequenced material came from memory CD4+ T cells from blood. The TCR was taken from an adult in good health and CMV-seronegative. The CDR3 protein is CASSTTSASSYNEQFF. The CDR3 nucleotides read TGTGCCAGCAGTACCACTAGCGCCAGCTCCTACAATGAGCAGTTCTTC.